These 6 T cell receptor beta chains came from one sample sequenced in a study of CD8+ T cells in alopecia areata. Treatment in this sample: oral pan-JAK inhibitor, 5-10 mg twice daily. The authors extracted RNA and reverse transcribed it into cDNA as the sequencing template. Clones were sequenced by immunoSEQ multiplex PCR, and TCRdb holds only the in-frame ones, with some missing. The data show roughly 230,000 clones, around two fifths seen once. Source: CD4+ T cells sorted from blood, taken at approximately week 36, from a patient treated with tofacitinib. Receptors originate from a human donor with alopecia areata.

The rearrangement links TRBV28 to TRBJ1-5, with 7 bases matching TRBD1. Germline V gene lookup returns CDR1 MDHEN and CDR2 SYDVKM. This CDR3 contains 12 residues. Germline trimming cut 10 bases from V and 5 bases from J; bases unmatched to any gene: 5. The chain's CDR3 is CATRDSDQPQHF. The CDR3 DNA is TGTGCCACTCGGGACAGTGATCAGCCCCAGCATTTT.

This clone was found a few times. This rearrangement joins TRBV6-5 to TRBJ1-4; weak D call: TRBD1 (6 bases). CDR1 is MNHEY, CDR2 SVGAGI, per germline. Trimming stripped 6 bases from V and 8 bases from J, with 16 bases between. The CDR3 has 14 amino acids. The CDR3 loop is CASRGQGFGEKLFF. In DNA, the CDR3 is TGTGCCAGCAGGGGCCAGGGGTTTGGCGAAAAACTGTTTTTT.

The chain has TRBV6-5 and TRBJ2-7; D is perhaps TRBD2 (6 bases). This CDR3 is built from 12 residues. Germline CDR1 MNHEY, CDR2 SVGAGI. Between the trimmed V and J ends, which lost 5 bases and 5 bases, there was a span of 10 bases. The CDR3 sequence: CASSPWGDEQYF. CDR3 DNA sequence: TGTGCCAGCAGTCCCTGGGGGGACGAGCAGTACTTC.

This clone has only a few counts. The V gene is TRBV29-1, the J gene TRBJ1-3; D gene unclear. The V end was cut by 0 bases, the J end by 4 bases, with 7 bases between. This CDR3 region has 13 residues. CDR1 SQVTM and CDR2 ANQGSEA come from the germline V gene. The CDR3 loop reads CSVEDPGGNTIYF. CDR3 sequence (DNA): TGCAGCGTTGAAGATCCTGGGGGAAACACCATATATTTT.

The CDR3 loop is CASSFPAHRQDETQYF. CDR3 DNA sequence: TGTGCCAGCAGTTTCCCCGCCCACCGGCAGGACGAGACCCAGTACTTC. This chain joins TRBV27 and TRBJ2-5; D gene unclear. V was clipped by 3 bases and J by 5 bases, with 19 bases between them. Germline V CDR1 and CDR2: MNHEY, SMNVEV (reference sequence). This CDR3 contains 16 residues.

This chain joins TRBV29-1 and TRBJ2-5; 7 bases are a match to TRBD2. Trimming took 6 bases from V and 1 from J; bases not matched to a gene: 11. The germline V gene encodes CDR1 SQVTM and CDR2 ANQGSEA. CDR3 length equals 15 residues. This CDR3 is CSVCKAGRSQETQYF. In DNA form, the CDR3 reads TGCAGCGTATGCAAAGCGGGAAGGTCCCAAGAGACCCAGTACTTC.